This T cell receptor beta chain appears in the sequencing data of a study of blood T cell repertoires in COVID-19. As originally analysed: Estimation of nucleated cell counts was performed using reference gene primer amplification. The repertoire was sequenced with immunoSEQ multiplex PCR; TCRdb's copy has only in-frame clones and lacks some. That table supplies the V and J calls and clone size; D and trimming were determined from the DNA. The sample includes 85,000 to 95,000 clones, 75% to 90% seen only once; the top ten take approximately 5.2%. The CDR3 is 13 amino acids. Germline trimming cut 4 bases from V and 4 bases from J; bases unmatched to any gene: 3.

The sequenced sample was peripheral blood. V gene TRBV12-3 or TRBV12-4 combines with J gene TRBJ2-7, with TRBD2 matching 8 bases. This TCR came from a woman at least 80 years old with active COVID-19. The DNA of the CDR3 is TGTGCCAGCAGTTGGGGCGGGGGGTACGAGCAGTACTTC. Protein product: CASSWGGGYEQYF.